Here is one TCR beta chain with its context. CD45RO-negative cells were positively selected for CCR7, leaving out terminally differentiated effector memory CD45RA+ cells. At a deep level, the assay was run. Original handling: Quality scores were absent from the junction-only immunoSEQ sequences, so filtering differed. The assay was immunoSEQ multiplex PCR, and TCRdb's table has in-frame clones only and misses some. D and trimming come from the DNA, and the V and J calls and clone size come from that table. The table shows about 820,000 clones, with nearly 95% occurring only once. This sample was taken from a study of shared clonotypes between healthy human individuals. Sequenced sample: naive CD8+ T cells sorted from blood. The source of this sequence is a man aged 30 to 39 in good health.

The chain's CDR3 is CASSEEWHTVKAFF. CDR3 bases: TGTGCCAGCAGTGAGGAGTGGCATACAGTAAAAGCTTTCTTT. The gene calls are TRBV2 and TRBJ1-1, with D unclear. The CDR3 runs to 14 residues. V shed 3 bases and J shed 9 bases, with 17 bases lying between them. Germline loops: CDR1 SNHLY, CDR2 FYNNEI.